The 24 T cell receptor beta chains listed next were all sequenced from one sample in a study of Ad26.COV2.S vaccination and SARS-CoV-2 variants. Sequencing used immunoSEQ multiplex PCR; TCRdb keeps in-frame clones, though not all of them. The data show 400,000 to 450,000 clones, 80% to 95% seen once. Specified treatment: some 20 received Ad26.COV2.S at low or high dose, single or two shots; 5 received placebo; per-sample allocation not given. The investigators took samples on day 63 after the first vaccine or placebo injection. Sequenced here: peripheral blood, sampled in a trial of Ad26.COV2.S vaccine versus placebo. The receptors were sampled from a person between 18 and 65 years old who received the Ad26.COV2.S COVID-19 vaccine or a placebo.

The chain employs TRBV18 and TRBJ1-6; TRBD1 agrees at 7 bases. Trimming took 0 bases from V and 9 from J; bases not matched to a gene: 5. The CDR3 is 15 amino acids. Looked up from germline, CDR1 is KGHSH and CDR2 is LQKENI. CDR3 nucleotides: TGTGCCAGCTCACCACCGGAGGGGGCGACTTCACCCCTCCACTTT. Translated: CASSPPEGATSPLHF.

The chain carries TRBV7-9 and TRBJ1-4, with D maybe TRBD1 (5 bases). The germline V gene encodes CDR1 SEHNR and CDR2 FQNEAQ (reference sequence). The CDR3 is 14 residues long. The germline V and J ends were trimmed by 5 bases and 5 bases, with 12 bases remaining between them. In nucleotides, the CDR3 is TGTGCCAGCAGCGTCCCCCGGGGGAATGAAAAACTGTTTTTT. Its protein is CASSVPRGNEKLFF.

The V call is TRBV11-2, the J call TRBJ2-5, with 7 bases that match TRBD2. Per germline, CDR1 SGHAT and CDR2 FQNNGV. V shed 8 bases and J 5 bases; nucleotides not matched to a gene: 8. This CDR3 has 13 residues. Here the CDR3 DNA reads TGTGCCAGCGGAGGGACTAACCTGGAGACCCAGTACTTC. Translation gives CASGGTNLETQYF.

The chain joins TRBV19 to TRBJ1-2, with 9 bases matching TRBD1. This CDR3 has 17 amino acids. The germline gives CDR1 LNHDA, CDR2 SQIVND (reference sequence). V dropped 2 bases and J dropped 1; count of bases not matched to a gene: 8. In DNA, the CDR3 is TGTGCCAGTAGTATAAATGCTGGGACAGGGCTTAACTATGGCTACACCTTC. It encodes CASSINAGTGLNYGYTF.

V gene TRBV7-9 combines with J gene TRBJ2-5, with 8 nucleotides matching TRBD2. The CDR3 is 17 residues long. Per germline, CDR1 SEHNR and CDR2 FQNEAQ (reference sequence). The J segment lost 2 bases and the V segment lost 6 bases, leaving 14 bases of the junction unmatched. CDR3 coding DNA: TGTGCCAGCAGTAGGGCGGGGGGCCTACCCACTCAAGAGACCCAGTACTTC. Translating it yields CASSRAGGLPTQETQYF. Full variable domain (outside the CDR3, taken from reference TRBV7-9 and TRBJ2-5): DTGVSQNPRHKITKRGQNVTFRCDPISEHNRLYWYRQTLGQGPEFLTYFQNEAQLEKSRLLSDRFSAERPKGSFSTLEIQRTEQGDSAMYLCASSRAGGLPTQETQYFGPGTRLLVL.

The DNA for the CDR3 is TGTGCCAGCAGTCCGCAGGGAGGGACCTCCTACGAGCAGTACTTC. Amino acid sequence: CASSPQGGTSYEQYF. The chain combines TRBV27 with TRBJ2-7, with 7 bases identical to TRBD2. The V segment lost 5 bases and the J segment 0 bases; nucleotides outside the gene matches: 7. Per the germline V gene, CDR1 is MNHEY and CDR2 is SMNVEV (reference sequence). There are 15 residues in the CDR3.

The CDR3 coding sequence is TGCGCCAGCAGCCTTGGACTGGGGAACACTGAAGCTTTCTTT. Its translation: CASSLGLGNTEAFF. V gene TRBV10-1 combines with J gene TRBJ1-1; D remains unclear. Germline CDR1 and CDR2: WNHNN and SYGVQD (reference sequence). The CDR3 runs to 14 residues. V lost 6 bases, J lost 1 base, and 12 bases lay in between.

V is TRBV7-9 and J is TRBJ2-3, with 16 bases that match TRBD2. Germline V lookup: CDR1 SEHNR, CDR2 FQNEAQ (reference sequence). The CDR3 covers 17 residues. V shed 4 bases, J shed 3 bases, and the junction held 4 bases outside the gene matches. DNA of the CDR3: TGTGCCAGCAGCTGGGGACTAGCGGGGGGGAGGACAGATACGCAGTATTTT. As protein: CASSWGLAGGRTDTQYF. Drawing the rest from reference TRBV7-9 and TRBJ2-3, the complete variable domain is DTGVSQNPRHKITKRGQNVTFRCDPISEHNRLYWYRQTLGQGPEFLTYFQNEAQLEKSRLLSDRFSAERPKGSFSTLEIQRTEQGDSAMYLCASSWGLAGGRTDTQYFGPGTRLTVL.

The CDR3 spells CASIMGGLTGPLVYEQYF. The CDR3 nucleotides read TGTGCCAGTATAATGGGGGGCCTGACAGGGCCCCTTGTCTACGAGCAGTACTTC. The chain joins TRBV19 to TRBJ2-7; D may be TRBD1 (7 bases). Germline assignment: CDR1 LNHDA and CDR2 SQIVND (reference sequence). V gave up 7 bases and J gave up 3 bases, with 28 bases separating them. There are 18 residues in the CDR3.

This chain connects TRBV15 to TRBJ1-5, with D hard to call. Trimming took 3 bases from V and 0 from J, leaving 9 bases between them. Germline CDR1 is LNHNV and CDR2 is YYDKDF (reference sequence). The CDR3 extends over 15 amino acids. The CDR3: CATSRPDGSNQPQHF. The CDR3 DNA reads as TGTGCCACCAGCAGGCCGGACGGTAGCAATCAGCCCCAGCATTTT.

This rearrangement joins TRBV7-8 to TRBJ2-3, with 7 bases that match TRBD2. CDR1 is SGHVS and CDR2 is FQNEAQ in the germline V gene. V lost 0 bases, J lost 10 bases, and 19 bases stayed unmatched. The CDR3 sequence is 18 residues long. For the CDR3, the DNA is TGTGCCAGCAGCTTAGCAGGAGCGCTAGCGGACCAGAGATACGCGCAGTATTTT. It encodes CASSLAGALADQRYAQYF.

This clone has a single count. This chain connects TRBV29-1 to TRBJ2-1; tentative D call: TRBD1 (7 bases). CDR3 length equals 15 residues. V was clipped by 4 bases and J by 4 bases, with 17 bases between them. Germline V gene data show CDR1 as SQVTM and CDR2 as ANQGSEA. The CDR3 nucleotides read TGCAGCGTTGCTGTATGGAGGGGGCAATACAATGAGCAGTTCTTC. It translates to CSVAVWRGQYNEQFF.

The V gene is TRBV6-6, the J gene TRBJ1-5; TRBD1 is a possible D gene (6 bases). The CDR3 is 15 residues long. The germline V gene encodes CDR1 MNHNY and CDR2 SVGAGI (reference sequence). V gave up 6 bases and J gave up 6 bases, with 18 bases separating them. The CDR3 sequence is CASRTLPGQSQPQHF. In DNA form, the CDR3 reads TGTGCCAGCAGGACCCTGCCGGGACAAAGTCAGCCCCAGCATTTT.

Concerning this clone: This CDR3 is also generated by other DNA sequences in the sample. The chain carries TRBV15 and TRBJ2-7, with a tentative D call TRBD1 (6 bases). Per germline, CDR1 LNHNV and CDR2 YYDKDF (reference sequence). This CDR3 is 14 amino acids long. With 5 bases removed from V and 0 bases from J, the gap between germline ends came to 11 bases. CDR3 region: CATSRTGLSYEQYF. The CDR3 nucleotides are TGTGCCACCAGCCGAACAGGGCTCTCCTACGAGCAGTACTTC.

CDR3 protein: CASSLGDRGLETQYF. The CDR3 DNA follows: TGTGCCAGCAGCTTGGGGGACAGGGGGCTCGAGACCCAGTACTTC. The rearrangement links TRBV5-6 to TRBJ2-5, with 12 nucleotides matching TRBD1. The CDR3 extends over 15 amino acids. J lost 5 bases, V lost 0 bases, and 2 bases had no gene match. Germline CDR1 SGHDT, CDR2 YYEEEE.

The chain is built from TRBV7-2 and TRBJ2-2, with D perhaps TRBD2 (6 bases). V shed 0 bases and J shed 0 bases, with 8 bases lying between them. Germline V gene sequence: CDR1 SGHTA, CDR2 FQGNSA. The CDR3 sequence is 16 residues long. The CDR3: CASSLAGTPNTGELFF. The CDR3 region has the DNA TGTGCCAGCAGCTTAGCAGGGACTCCGAACACCGGGGAGCTGTTTTTT.

The chain recombines TRBV24-1 with TRBJ2-2, with 7 positions matching TRBD2. This CDR3 contains 15 residues. Losses at the gene ends were 4 bases for V and 3 bases for J; bases not matched to a gene: 4. The V gene's germline CDR1 is KGHDR and CDR2 SFDVKD. CDR3 protein: CATSDRAGYTGELFF. The CDR3 DNA follows: TGTGCCACCAGTGACCGAGCGGGATACACCGGGGAGCTGTTTTTT.

The chain uses TRBV19 and TRBJ1-5; D remains unclear. Germline CDR1 LNHDA, CDR2 SQIVND (reference sequence). CDR3 length equals 13 residues. The V end lost 5 bases, the J end lost 7 bases, and 12 bases lay between the germline ends. For the CDR3, the DNA is TGTGCCAGTAGTCTCCAACCAGGACAGCCCCAGCATTTT. Amino acids: CASSLQPGQPQHF. The full variable domain, its missing parts supplied by reference TRBV19 and TRBJ1-5, is DGGITQSPKYLFRKEGQNVTLSCEQNLNHDAMYWYRQDPGQGLRLIYYSQIVNDFQKGDIAEGYSVSREKKESFPLTVTSAQKNPTAFYLCASSLQPGQPQHFGDGTRLSIL.

This clone was detected a few times. The chain has TRBV5-4 and TRBJ1-4; 9 bases fit TRBD1. The CDR3 runs to 18 residues. V lost 0 bases to trimming and J lost 0 bases; unmatched junction nucleotides: 6. Germline V gives CDR1 SGHNT, CDR2 YYREEE (reference sequence). CDR3 region: CASSLALGTGSTNEKLFF. The DNA for the CDR3 is TGTGCCAGCAGCTTGGCCTTGGGGACAGGGTCAACTAATGAAAAACTGTTTTTT.

The V gene is TRBV5-4, the J gene TRBJ2-2, with D maybe TRBD2 (6 bases). The V gene's germline CDR1 is SGHNT and CDR2 YYREEE (reference sequence). The CDR3 has 13 residues. The V end was cut by 7 bases, the J end by 3 bases, with 10 bases between. The CDR3 sequence is CASGGRYTGELFF. As DNA, the CDR3 is TGTGCCAGCGGAGGGCGCTACACCGGGGAGCTGTTTTTT.

The rearrangement links TRBV7-2 to TRBJ2-2; D tentatively reads TRBD1 or TRBD2 (6 bases each). Between the trimmed V and J ends, which lost 5 bases and 3 bases, there was a span of 10 bases. The CDR3 extends over 14 amino acids. Germline V gene sequence: CDR1 SGHTA, CDR2 FQGNSA. The CDR3 reads CASSAGHYTGELFF. In DNA form, the CDR3 reads TGTGCCAGCAGCGCGGGACATTACACCGGGGAGCTGTTTTTT.

The chain recombines TRBV24-1 with TRBJ2-1, with D perhaps being TRBD1 or TRBD2 (6 bases each). The CDR3 loop spans 15 amino acids. V was trimmed by 2 bases and J by 7 bases, leaving 14 bases between them. Germline CDR1 is KGHDR and CDR2 is SFDVKD. The CDR3 sequence is CATSDSRGLGNEQFF. The CDR3 DNA reads as TGTGCCACCAGTGATTCTCGGGGGCTCGGGAATGAGCAGTTCTTC.

The chain has TRBV5-4 and TRBJ2-1; 13 bases match TRBD2. J lost 1 base, V lost 5 bases, and 12 bases had no gene match. The CDR3 is made up of 19 amino acids. Germline loops: CDR1 SGHNT, CDR2 YYREEE (reference sequence). For the CDR3, the DNA is TGTGCCAGCAGAATGAGGGGGGGGACTAGCGGGACATCCTACAATGAGCAGTTCTTC. Amino acid sequence: CASRMRGGTSGTSYNEQFF.

The chain links TRBV27 to TRBJ2-1; no clear D gene. V was pared by 3 bases and J by 6 bases, with 9 bases between. The CDR3 extends over 13 amino acids. Per the germline V gene, CDR1 is MNHEY and CDR2 is SMNVEV (reference sequence). CDR3 amino acids: CASSLLATNEQFF. The CDR3 DNA reads TGTGCCAGCAGTTTGTTAGCCACCAATGAGCAGTTCTTC.